This T cell receptor beta chain was retrieved from a study of cytomegalovirus exposure and HLA in healthy donors. A single count supports this clone. This CDR3 is built from 14 residues. CDR1 and CDR2 (germline): MNHNY, SVGAGI (reference sequence). V lost 6 bases and J 2 bases, leaving 10 bases between the germline ends. Primers included in the PCR were 60 Vbeta and 13 Jbeta primers. Profiling relied on immunoSEQ multiplex PCR, and the TCRdb table lists in-frame clones only, not all of them. The table includes around 170,000 clones, around 80% detected once. The sequence came from a woman between 35 and 50 years old in good health and CMV-seronegative. The chain joins TRBV6-6 to TRBJ2-2; a possible D gene is TRBD2 (6 bases). Sequenced material: PBMCs. The CDR3 loop reads CASRSGTNTGELFF. CDR3 DNA sequence: TGTGCCAGCAGGTCCGGGACTAACACCGGGGAGCTGTTTTTT.